Included here is one T cell receptor (beta chain) sequence, with context. Its matching antigen is unknown. This sample was included in a study of post-analysis software for immune sequencing data. Study context: The patients showed relapsing-remitting, secondary progressive and progressive-relapsing multiple sclerosis courses.

Trimming took off 5 bases at V and 7 bases at J, with 18 bases between the two ends. The CDR3 runs 15 residues. Germline loops: CDR1 SGHAT, CDR2 FQNNGV. Included in the TCR beta cDNA libraries were unique molecular identifiers. Yield was 500,000 or so cDNA molecules from around 1 to 9.1 million T cells. One entry per CDR3 protein results from TCRdb running MiXCR on the PCR reads. The profile shows some 240,000 distinct CDR3 sequences, just over 35% of them singletons. Overall study results and limits: Five TRBV segments occurring more often in patients than controls included TRBV5-6, TRBV5-1 and TRBV20-1.

The chain carries TRBV11-2 and TRBJ1-5; possibly TRBD1 for D (5 bases). The receptor was isolated from a girl aged 10 to 17 with multiple sclerosis. The sample comprised blood. This chain's CDR3 is CASSDSRDPGQPQHF. In DNA, the CDR3 is TGTGCCAGCAGCGACAGCCGGGACCCAGGGCAGCCCCAGCATTTT. The full variable domain, in which reference TRBV11-2 and TRBJ1-5 provide the parts outside the CDR3, is EAGVAQSPRYKIIEKRQSVAFWCNPISGHATLYWYQQILGQGPKLLIQFQNNGVVDDSQLPKDRFSAERLKGVDSTLKIQPAKLEDSAVYLCASSDSRDPGQPQHFGDGTRLSIL.